This T cell receptor (beta chain) was captured in a study of T cell responses to AZD1222 COVID-19 vaccine. For this clone: Antigen unknown.

Only in-frame clones appear in the TCRdb table, and some are missing; sequencing was by immunoSEQ multiplex PCR. The sample comprises 150,000 or so clones, about 93% of which are singletons, and less than 5.5% rests with the top ten. Study observations and caveats: Following two doses of AZD1222, Spike-specific TCR breadth and depth rose. The study sampled repertoires only after the peak T cell response. Only 5 or 6 people who got AZD1222 tested seropositive at baseline. The donor group comprised mostly white British people and more females; the analysis possibly underestimated clonal diversity.

The germline gives CDR1 SGHTA, CDR2 FQGNSA. V was cut by 2 bases and J by 7 bases, with 5 bases left in between. This CDR3 contains 12 residues. V usage is TRBV7-2 and J usage is TRBJ2-2; no firm D call. The specimen comprised peripheral blood, sampled on day 0 of AZD1222 vaccination. The source is an adult in good health. In nucleotides, the CDR3 is TGTGCCAGCAGCTTAATGGGCGGGGAGCTGTTTTTT. As protein: CASSLMGGELFF.